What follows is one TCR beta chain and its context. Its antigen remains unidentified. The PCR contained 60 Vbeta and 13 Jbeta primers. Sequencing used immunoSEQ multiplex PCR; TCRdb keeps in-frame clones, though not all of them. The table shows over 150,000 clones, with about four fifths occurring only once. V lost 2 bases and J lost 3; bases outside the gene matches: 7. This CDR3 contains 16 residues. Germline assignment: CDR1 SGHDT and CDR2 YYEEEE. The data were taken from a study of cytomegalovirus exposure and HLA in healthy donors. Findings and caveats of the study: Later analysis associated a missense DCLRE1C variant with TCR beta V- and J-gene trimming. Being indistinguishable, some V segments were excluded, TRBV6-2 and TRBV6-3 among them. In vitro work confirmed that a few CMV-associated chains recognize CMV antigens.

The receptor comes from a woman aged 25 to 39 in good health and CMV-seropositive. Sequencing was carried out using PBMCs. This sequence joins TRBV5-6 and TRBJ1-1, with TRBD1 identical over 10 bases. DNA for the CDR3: TGTGCCAGCAGCTTAGGTCCCGGGACAGGGGACACTGAAGCTTTCTTT. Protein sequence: CASSLGPGTGDTEAFF.